This TCR beta chain was sequenced for a study of Ad26.COV2.S vaccination and SARS-CoV-2 variants. Study results and caveats: Vaccine recipients showed a spike-specific TCR breadth that was higher than in placebo recipients. Possibly, TCR breadth and depth analyses underestimated total T cell responses.

TCRdb's table, derived via immunoSEQ multiplex PCR, lists solely in-frame clones and lacks some. The sample has about 350,000 clones, about 91% seen once. As concerns this clone: Its antigen is unknown.

Germline values: CDR1 MNHEY, CDR2 SMNVEV (reference sequence). V was clipped by 2 bases and J by 2 bases, with 16 bases between them. CDR3 length equals 17 residues. The J gene is TRBJ2-1, the V gene TRBV27, with D possibly called TRBD1 or TRBD2 (5 bases each). This receptor was taken from a human donor who had recovered from COVID-19. Sequences were derived from peripheral blood, sampled after recovery from COVID-19. As DNA, the CDR3 is TGTGCCAGCAGTTTAAGGACGGGGACCCCTACCTACAATGAGCAGTTCTTC. Residues: CASSLRTGTPTYNEQFF.